This T cell receptor beta chain was sequenced for a study of OX40 agonist ivuxolimab in advanced cancers. Whole-study context: Two cutaneous melanoma patients and one hepatocellular carcinoma patient, three in all, had partial responses. Findings of the study overall: Partial responders at 0.1-3.0 mg/kg had among the lowest clonal expansion. CD4+ and CD8+ blood T cells expanded clonally by week 6 at 0.1 to 3.0 mg/kg.

Profiling relied on immunoSEQ multiplex PCR, and the TCRdb table lists in-frame clones only, not all of them. In the table there are 25,000 to 35,000 clones, 70% to 85% of which are singletons. On this clone itself: Its target is unknown.

The ends were cut back, 5 bases at V and 5 bases at J, with 15 bases in the middle. Germline V gene data show CDR1 as MNHNS and CDR2 as SASEGT. The CDR3 consists of 14 residues. The sample consisted of CD4+ or CD8+ T cells sorted from blood, taken in a trial of the OX40 agonist ivuxolimab. This chain joins TRBV6-1 and TRBJ1-1; possibly TRBD1 for D (6 bases). The sequence was obtained from an adult with an advanced solid tumor such as melanoma, head and neck, liver or kidney cancer. The CDR3 region has the DNA TGTGCCAGCAGTTTCAGGGGCGCGGGTACTGAAGCTTTCTTT. As protein: CASSFRGAGTEAFF.